This passage covers 8 T cell receptor beta chains from one sample sequenced in a study of blood T cell repertoires in COVID-19 (dated by TCRdb to about 2020). The library was prepared using the immunoSEQ multiplex PCR assay. Not all clones reach the TCRdb copy of this immuneACCESS table, which keeps in-frame sequences only. Checked studies attribute under half of the gap to unresolved V genes and leave the rest unexplained. This sample has about 240,000 clones in its table, and around 89% of those were observed once. Roughly 4% of the sample is in the top ten clones. Source material: PBMCs or T cells enriched from blood (not recorded which). These receptors all come from a woman in her twenties or thirties who had recovered from COVID-19.

The V call is TRBV30, the J call TRBJ1-2, with TRBD1 identical over 7 bases. CDR1 and CDR2 from the germline V gene are GTSNPN and SVGIG (reference sequence). V trimming: 0 bases; J trimming: 5 bases; junction bases outside the gene matches: 9. This CDR3 is built from 15 residues. The CDR3 nucleotides are TGTGCCTGGAGTGTCCCCGGTCCAGGGGGTTATGGCTACACCTTC. This sequence encodes CAWSVPGPGGYGYTF.

This chain joins TRBV24-1 and TRBJ2-1; possibly TRBD2 for D (6 bases). Germline values: CDR1 KGHDR, CDR2 SFDVKD. CDR3 length: 16 residues. The V end was cut by 0 bases, the J end by 8 bases, with 16 bases between. The CDR3 nucleotides read TGTGCCACCAGTGATTTGCCCGGACGGGAGTTCGATGAGCAGTTCTTC. Translation: CATSDLPGREFDEQFF.

This clone was seen just once. The chain carries TRBV12-3 or TRBV12-4 and TRBJ1-2; 7 positions agree with TRBD1. Losses at the gene ends were 6 bases for V and 4 bases for J; bases not matched to a gene: 5. This CDR3 comprises 13 residues. For the CDR3, the DNA is TGTGCCAGCAGCCGCGACAGGGCCTATGGCTACACCTTC. Translating it yields CASSRDRAYGYTF.

This clone was found a few times. The chain links TRBV7-8 to TRBJ1-1, with D uncertain. The CDR3 is 13 amino acids. V lost 5 bases, J lost 4 bases, and 11 bases lay in between. Germline V gene data show CDR1 as SGHVS and CDR2 as FQNEAQ. CDR3 residues: CASSPGGSTEAFF. CDR3 DNA: TGTGCCAGCAGCCCCGGCGGTAGCACTGAAGCTTTCTTT. Full variable domain (missing parts from reference TRBV7-8 and TRBJ1-1): GAGVSQSPRYKVAKRGQDVALRCDPISGHVSLFWYQQALGQGPEFLTYFQNEAQLDKSGLPSDRFFAERPEGSVSTLKIQRTQQEDSAVYLCASSPGGSTEAFFGQGTRLTVV.

The V call is TRBV27, the J call TRBJ1-6; the match to TRBD1 covers 9 bases. The trim removed 7 bases at V and 10 bases at J, leaving 8 bases unmatched. Germline V CDR1 and CDR2: MNHEY, SMNVEV (reference sequence). CDR3 length: 14 residues. The CDR3 region has the DNA TGTGCCAGCACTTTCGGGACAGGGTTATCACCCCTCCACTTT. Amino acid sequence: CASTFGTGLSPLHF.

The rearrangement joins TRBV21-1 to TRBJ2-3; the table's D call, TRBD2, was not checked against the DNA. TRBV21-1 is a recognized pseudogene. This CDR3 region has 18 residues. CDR3 in amino acids: CASSKGGTSGREADTQYF. The DNA of the CDR3 is TGTGCCAGCAGCAAAGGGGGGACTAGCGGGAGAGAGGCAGATACGCAGTATTTT.

This clone was seen only once. This chain joins TRBV4-1 and TRBJ2-3; 9 nucleotides match TRBD2. Germline CDR1 reads MGHRA; CDR2 reads YSYEKL. The CDR3 sequence is 15 residues long. The V gene end was trimmed by 4 bases and the J gene end by 4 bases; junction bases not matched to a gene: 6. The CDR3 loop reads CASSRTSARADTQYF. CDR3 bases: TGCGCCAGCAGCCGGACTAGCGCCAGGGCAGATACGCAGTATTTT.

The chain recombines TRBV11-2 with TRBJ2-7; D possibly corresponds to TRBD1 (5 bases). The germline gives CDR1 SGHAT, CDR2 FQNNGV. The CDR3 consists of 15 residues. Trimming took off 1 base at V and 5 bases at J, with 15 bases between the two ends. This chain's CDR3 is CASSLALTGSDEQYF. The CDR3 DNA is TGTGCCAGCAGCTTAGCGCTAACAGGATCCGACGAGCAGTACTTC. Full variable domain (outside the CDR3, taken from reference TRBV11-2 and TRBJ2-7): EAGVAQSPRYKIIEKRQSVAFWCNPISGHATLYWYQQILGQGPKLLIQFQNNGVVDDSQLPKDRFSAERLKGVDSTLKIQPAKLEDSAVYLCASSLALTGSDEQYFGPGTRLTVT.